This TCR beta chain was identified in a study of T cells after yellow fever vaccination. Overall study findings and caveats: Re-detected after boosting: most primary clones, 96% of CD4 and roughly 90% of CD8. The secondary T-cell response peaked on day 5, not day 15, but was weaker.

Germline values: CDR1 LNHDA, CDR2 SQIVND (reference sequence). This CDR3 is built from 16 residues. Trimming removed 3 bases from V and 2 bases from J; junction bases left unmatched: 5. TCRdb called the 5' RACE reads again in MiXCR, with one record for every CDR3 protein. The sample holds about 370,000 distinct CDR3 sequences, 9.5% to 13% seen once. In the case of this clonotype: Its antigen remains unidentified.

The sequence derives from a man younger than 30 who received the YFV17D yellow fever vaccine. V and J are TRBV19 and TRBJ1-5; 9 positions agree with TRBD1. This specimen consisted of PBMCs, obtained on the day of the first yellow fever vaccination. The CDR3 loop is CASSMDRGWGNQPQHF. In DNA form, the CDR3 reads TGTGCCAGTAGTATGGACAGGGGTTGGGGCAATCAGCCCCAGCATTTT.